The clone carrying this TCR beta chain was detected a few times. Antigen specificity is unknown. An end of the junction does not agree with germline; a read error may underlie this. Per germline, CDR1 SGHTA and CDR2 FQGTGA. The CDR3 contains 14 residues. Each TCR beta cDNA library carried unique molecular identifiers. TCRdb passed the PCR reads through MiXCR, listing each CDR3 protein once. The sample lists under 200,000 distinct CDR3 sequences, about 37% occurring once. This entry comes from a study of post-analysis software for immune sequencing data. General study points: Patients had higher frequencies than controls of roughly five TRBV segments, including TRBV5-6, TRBV5-1 and TRBV20-1. Controls had significantly higher normalized Chao1 diversity than multiple sclerosis patients.

The starting material was blood, obtained after autologous hematopoietic stem cell transplantation. This rearrangement joins TRBV7-3 to TRBJ2-1; D remains ambiguous. The sequence was obtained from a girl aged 5-17 years with multiple sclerosis. This CDR3 reads CASRASPSFNEQFF. Written as DNA, the CDR3 is TGTGCCAGCAGGGCCTCGCCATCCTTCAATGAGCAGTTCTTC.